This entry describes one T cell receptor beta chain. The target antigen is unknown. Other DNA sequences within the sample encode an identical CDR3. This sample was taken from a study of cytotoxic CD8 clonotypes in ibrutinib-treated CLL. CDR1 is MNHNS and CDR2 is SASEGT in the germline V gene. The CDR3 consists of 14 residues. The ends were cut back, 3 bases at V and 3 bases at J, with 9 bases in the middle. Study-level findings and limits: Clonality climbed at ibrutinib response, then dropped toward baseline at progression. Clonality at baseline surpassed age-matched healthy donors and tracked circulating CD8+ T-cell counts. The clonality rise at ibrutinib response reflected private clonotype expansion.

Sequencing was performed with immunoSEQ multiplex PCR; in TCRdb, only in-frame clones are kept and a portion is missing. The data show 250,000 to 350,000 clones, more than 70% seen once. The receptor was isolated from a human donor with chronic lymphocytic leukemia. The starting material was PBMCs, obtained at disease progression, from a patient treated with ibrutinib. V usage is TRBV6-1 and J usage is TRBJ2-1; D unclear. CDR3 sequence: CASSEGSSYNEQFF. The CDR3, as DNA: TGTGCCAGCAGTGAGGGTAGTAGCTACAATGAGCAGTTCTTC.